This T cell receptor (beta chain) was identified in a study of neurological immune-mediated disorders. Germline CDR1 reads SGHRS; CDR2 reads YFSETQ. After removal of 4 bases from V and 5 bases from J, the junction contained 11 bases not matched to a gene. This CDR3 is 16 amino acids long. Sorted libraries were made with some 930,000 CD4+ or CD8+ T cells. Via MiXCR, TCRdb re-called the 5' RACE reads, giving one row per CDR3 protein. This table has roughly 60,000 distinct CDR3 sequences, just under 4% appearing once. This sequence originates from a woman aged 35 to 49 with multiple sclerosis. Sequences were obtained from CD4+ T cells from blood. The V gene is TRBV5-1, the J gene TRBJ2-7; TRBD1 agrees at 11 bases. The CDR3: CASSGIRDRGVHEQYF. The DNA of the CDR3 is TGCGCCAGCAGCGGAATTAGGGACAGGGGGGTCCACGAGCAGTACTTC. Complete variable domain (other parts from reference TRBV5-1 and TRBJ2-7): KAGVTQTPRYLIKTRGQQVTLSCSPISGHRSVSWYQQTPGQGLQFLFEYFSETQRNKGNFPGRFSGRQFSNSRSEMNVSTLELGDSALYLCASSGIRDRGVHEQYFGPGTRLTVT.